This T cell receptor (beta chain) is drawn from a study of a mutant IDH1 vaccine in newly diagnosed glioma. Study-level information: Therapy received beforehand was radiotherapy, temozolomide, or both, with most patients given both. General observations from the study: Alterations occurring in top peripheral T cell clonotypes seemed unrelated to pseudoprogression.

Using immunoSEQ multiplex PCR, the repertoire was profiled, and TCRdb retains in-frame clones only, with some absent. Of tens of thousands of clones listed, around four fifths are singletons. The junction had 9 bases not matched to a gene; V was cut back by 6 bases and J by 6 bases. This CDR3 has 16 residues. Germline CDR1 is LNHDA and CDR2 is SQIVND (reference sequence). Concerning this clone itself: The target antigen is unknown.

Time point specified: baseline, week 1 (first vaccination visit). Treatment specified: pre-vaccination baseline after standard-of-care therapy. V and J are TRBV19 and TRBJ1-6, with TRBD1 matching over 9 bases. The TCR was taken from a woman aged 45 to 65 with glioma. The sequenced sample was PBMCs, obtained from a glioma patient treated with radiotherapy, temozolomide or both. The CDR3 DNA sequence: TGTGCCAGTAGCTTAATACAGGGGGCAGGTAATTCACCCCTCCACTTT. It yields the protein CASSLIQGAGNSPLHF.